The 20 T cell receptor beta chains below all came from one sample that was sequenced in a study of Ad26.COV2.S vaccination and SARS-CoV-2 variants. Some clones are missing from TCRdb's copy, which holds only in-frame ones; the method was immunoSEQ multiplex PCR. The table lists 300,000 to 400,000 clones, approximately 86% of them singletons. Treatment denoted: approximately 18 received Ad26.COV2.S at low or high dose, single or two shots; about 5 received placebo; per-sample allocation not given. Collection of the samples took place on day 63 after the first injection of vaccine or placebo. This specimen consisted of peripheral blood, obtained in a trial of Ad26.COV2.S vaccine versus placebo. Receptors were obtained from a person aged 18-65 years who received the Ad26.COV2.S COVID-19 vaccine or a placebo.

This chain links TRBV28 with TRBJ2-2, with D unresolved. CDR1 and CDR2 (germline): MDHEN, SYDVKM. The CDR3 contains 13 residues. Trimming pared 8 bases from V and 1 base from J, leaving 8 bases between. CDR3 nucleotide sequence: TGTGCCAGCGGTGCCGGGAACACCGGGGAGCTGTTTTTT. Translation gives CASGAGNTGELFF.

The rearrangement links TRBV25-1 to TRBJ2-7; TRBD2 agrees at 7 bases. V was pared by 4 bases and J by 9 bases, with 3 bases of the junction left unmatched. Germline CDR1 MGHDK, CDR2 SYGVNS. There are 11 residues in the CDR3. The CDR3: CASSGLAGQYF. DNA of the CDR3: TGTGCCAGCAGTGGACTAGCAGGGCAGTACTTC.

The CDR3 DNA follows: TGTGCCAGCAGCGGGGGGGGGCTGTTTTTT. As protein: CASSGGGLFF. The chain combines TRBV6-6 with TRBJ1-4, with D possibly TRBD1 on 5 matching bases. The germline V gene encodes CDR1 MNHNY and CDR2 SVGAGI (reference sequence). V was pared by 6 bases and J by 14 bases, with 10 bases between. This CDR3 has 10 amino acids.

The chain employs TRBV2 and TRBJ1-6; no clear D gene. This CDR3 contains 15 residues. Trimming cost V 6 bases and J 7 bases, with 16 bases left between them. The V gene's germline CDR1 is SNHLY and CDR2 FYNNEI. The CDR3 region has the DNA TGTGCCAGCAGAATAGAGGGATTGGGAAATTCACCCCTCCACTTT. Amino acids: CASRIEGLGNSPLHF.

This clone came up a few times. V and J are TRBV7-8 and TRBJ2-1; 9 bases line up with TRBD1. Looked up from germline, CDR1 is SGHVS and CDR2 is FQNEAQ. This CDR3 comprises 18 residues. The junction had 7 bases not matched to a gene; V was cut back by 1 base and J by 0 bases. CDR3 sequence: CASSLDFRDRVSYNEQFF. The CDR3 DNA reads as TGTGCCAGCAGCTTAGACTTCCGGGACAGGGTCTCCTACAATGAGCAGTTCTTC.

The J gene is TRBJ2-5, the V gene TRBV19; 11 bases line up with TRBD1. Per the germline V gene, CDR1 is LNHDA and CDR2 is SQIVND (reference sequence). The CDR3 consists of 15 residues. The V and J ends lost 4 bases and 5 bases, in that order; junction bases with no gene match: 6. In nucleotides, the CDR3 is TGTGCCAGTAGTAGGACAGGGGGCGAAGCGGAGACCCAGTACTTC. The encoded protein is CASSRTGGEAETQYF.

The chain carries TRBV6-6 and TRBJ1-6; 9 bases are a match to TRBD1. This CDR3 has 17 amino acids. Per germline, CDR1 MNHNY and CDR2 SVGAGI (reference sequence). V lost 5 bases and J lost 10; bases outside the gene matches: 15. The CDR3: CASSRNTPGQGGSPLHF. CDR3 DNA sequence: TGTGCCAGCAGTCGCAATACACCGGGACAGGGCGGATCACCCCTCCACTTT.

This sequence joins TRBV5-6 and TRBJ1-5; D unclear. CDR1 and CDR2 from the germline V gene are SGHDT and YYEEEE. Trimming removed 4 bases from V and 0 bases from J, with 8 bases in between. CDR3 length equals 14 residues. The CDR3 here is CASSHWGSNQPQHF. CDR3 nucleotide sequence: TGTGCCAGCAGCCACTGGGGTAGCAATCAGCCCCAGCATTTT.

The V and J genes are TRBV29-1 and TRBJ1-3; D is ambiguous. This CDR3 has 12 residues. Trimming removed 1 base at V and 3 bases at J, with 4 bases between. Germline values: CDR1 SQVTM, CDR2 ANQGSEA. This CDR3 is CSVEVVGNTIYF. The CDR3 nucleotides read TGCAGCGTTGAAGTCGTTGGAAACACCATATATTTT.

The rearrangement links TRBV12-3 or TRBV12-4 to TRBJ1-2; no reliable D call. The CDR3 sequence is 13 residues long. Deletions cut 2 bases from V and 5 bases from J, with 9 bases between. The CDR3 bases are TGTGCCAGCAGTTTACATGAGGGTTATGGCTACACCTTC. Protein product: CASSLHEGYGYTF.

The chain has TRBV7-9 and TRBJ1-4; D is ambiguous. The V end lost 1 base, the J end lost 8 bases, and 5 bases lay between the germline ends. CDR1 and CDR2 (germline): SEHNR, FQNEAQ (reference sequence). The CDR3 runs to 12 residues. The CDR3 is CASSLEEEKLFF. The CDR3 DNA is TGTGCCAGCAGCTTAGAGGAGGAAAAACTGTTTTTT.

The chain has TRBV12-3 or TRBV12-4 and TRBJ2-4, with D unresolved. The CDR3 spans 12 residues. Deletions cut 8 bases from V and 3 bases from J, with 8 bases between. The CDR3 bases are TGTGCCAGCGCGTATGACAAAAACATTCAGTACTTC. Encoded protein: CASAYDKNIQYF.

The chain couples TRBV6-2 or TRBV6-3 to TRBJ2-2; 9 nucleotides align to TRBD2. The germline CDR1 and CDR2 sequences are MNHEY and SVGEGT. The CDR3 runs to 15 residues. V shed 4 bases and J 6 bases; nucleotides not matched to a gene: 6. The CDR3 sequence: CASSWNAGGPGELFF. The CDR3 DNA reads TGTGCCAGCAGTTGGAACGCGGGGGGGCCCGGGGAGCTGTTTTTT.

This sequence joins TRBV7-2 and TRBJ2-7, with D maybe TRBD1 (5 bases). The CDR3 contains 15 residues. Germline V gives CDR1 SGHTA, CDR2 FQGNSA. V dropped 5 bases and J dropped 5 bases, with 19 bases sitting between them. CDR3 region: CASSRGHGSTHEQYF. The CDR3, as DNA: TGTGCCAGCAGCCGTGGACACGGATCAACCCACGAGCAGTACTTC.

The chain joins TRBV4-2 to TRBJ1-1; D may be TRBD1 (5 bases). The germline V gene encodes CDR1 LGHNA and CDR2 YNFKEQ. The CDR3 has 11 residues. Trimming removed 11 bases at V and 2 bases at J, with 9 bases between. CDR3 bases: TGTGCCTCCGGGGCAAACACTGAAGCTTTCTTT. Encoded protein: CASGANTEAFF.

The gene calls are TRBV20-1 and TRBJ1-5; D gene uncertain. V lost 3 bases and J lost 0, with 9 bases in between. The CDR3 consists of 14 residues. Per germline, CDR1 DFQATT and CDR2 SNEGSKA (reference sequence). DNA of the CDR3: TGCAGTGCTAGTTCGAGATATAGCAATCAGCCCCAGCATTTT. Amino acids: CSASSRYSNQPQHF.

The chain employs TRBV29-1 and TRBJ1-2; TRBD1 might be the D (5 bases). The germline V and J ends were trimmed by 4 bases and 4 bases, with 16 bases remaining between them. CDR1 SQVTM and CDR2 ANQGSEA come from the germline V gene. The CDR3 consists of 14 residues. The CDR3: CSVARAGISYGYTF. Here the CDR3 DNA reads TGCAGCGTTGCAAGGGCAGGGATAAGCTATGGCTACACCTTC.

The V call is TRBV28, the J call TRBJ2-7; tentatively, D is TRBD1 or TRBD2 (6 bases each). Germline V gene data show CDR1 as MDHEN and CDR2 as SYDVKM. The CDR3 sequence is 19 residues long. V lost 3 bases to trimming and J lost 1 base, with 25 bases between them. The CDR3 loop reads CASSFSGVKLGRGSYEQYF. The DNA for the CDR3 is TGTGCCAGCAGTTTCTCGGGGGTGAAATTGGGAAGGGGGTCCTACGAGCAGTACTTC.

The chain combines TRBV24-1 with TRBJ1-5; 7 bases line up with TRBD1. This CDR3 spans 14 amino acids. V lost 2 bases and J lost 5; bases outside the gene matches: 2. Germline CDR1 is KGHDR and CDR2 is SFDVKD. CDR3 protein: CATSDSGGHQPQHF. The CDR3 bases are TGTGCCACCAGTGATTCAGGGGGTCATCAGCCCCAGCATTTT.

This chain links TRBV4-2 with TRBJ2-2; D is undetermined. This CDR3 is 12 amino acids long. The germline V gene has CDR1 LGHNA and CDR2 YNFKEQ. The V and J ends lost 1 base and 8 bases respectively, with 5 bases between them. CDR3 DNA sequence: TGTGCCAGCAGCCAAGTGGCGGGGGAGCTGTTTTTT. This translates into CASSQVAGELFF.